This entry lists 8 T cell receptor beta chains sequenced from one sample in a study of cytomegalovirus exposure and HLA in healthy donors. Primers for the PCR totalled 60 Vbeta and 13 Jbeta. TCRdb keeps only in-frame clones here, not all; method: immunoSEQ multiplex PCR. The sample includes 140,000 to 150,000 clones, 80% of them seen just once. The sample taken for sequencing was PBMCs. Receptors were obtained from a man aged 35 to 55 in good health and CMV-seronegative.

This clone came up once. This sequence joins TRBV5-1 and TRBJ2-3; a weak D match, TRBD2 (6 bases). The CDR3 consists of 15 residues. V lost 0 bases and J 2 bases, leaving 10 bases between the germline ends. Germline assignment: CDR1 SGHRS and CDR2 YFSETQ. Written as DNA, the CDR3 is TGCGCCAGCAGCTTGGAGGGCGGGGCCACAGATACGCAGTATTTT. The encoded protein is CASSLEGGATDTQYF.

The chain is built from TRBV9 and TRBJ2-3; 8 nucleotides align to TRBD2. V dropped 0 bases and J dropped 9; count of bases not matched to a gene: 12. CDR3 size: 16 residues. From germline, CDR1 is SGDLS and CDR2 YYNGEE. The CDR3 protein is CASSVGSGGAMDTQYF. DNA of the CDR3: TGTGCCAGCAGCGTAGGATCGGGGGGGGCAATGGACACGCAGTATTTT. The complete variable domain, with remaining parts taken from reference TRBV9 and TRBJ2-3, reads DSGVTQTPKHLITATGQRVTLRCSPRSGDLSVYWYQQSLDQGLQFLIQYYNGEERAKGNILERFSAQQFPDLHSELNLSSLELGDSALYFCASSVGSGGAMDTQYFGPGTRLTVL.

The chain joins TRBV30 to TRBJ2-7, with D perhaps matching TRBD1 (5 bases). This CDR3 has 13 residues. With 8 bases removed from V and 0 bases from J, the gap between germline ends came to 14 bases. Germline CDR1 is GTSNPN and CDR2 is SVGIG (reference sequence). CDR3 residues: CAQGGRSSYEQYF. The DNA for the CDR3 is TGTGCCCAGGGCGGCAGAAGCTCCTACGAGCAGTACTTC.

The rearrangement joins TRBV5-4 to TRBJ1-1, with D tentatively TRBD1 (5 bases). The CDR3 has 14 amino acids. The germline V gene encodes CDR1 SGHNT and CDR2 YYREEE (reference sequence). V lost 3 bases to trimming and J lost 10 bases, with 19 bases between them. CDR3 sequence reads: CASSSAGTPEGAFF. CDR3 sequence (DNA): TGTGCCAGCAGCTCCGCCGGGACGCCGGAGGGAGCTTTCTTT.

The chain links TRBV5-6 to TRBJ2-7; D gene uncertain. Trimming cost V 0 bases and J 2 bases, with 3 bases left between them. CDR3 length: 12 amino acids. The germline CDR1 and CDR2 sequences are SGHDT and YYEEEE. The CDR3 protein is CASSLAAYEQYF. For the CDR3, the DNA is TGTGCCAGCAGCTTGGCAGCCTACGAGCAGTACTTC.

This chain joins TRBV25-1 and TRBJ1-4; a possible D gene is TRBD1 (6 bases). Trimming pared 1 base from V and 7 bases from J, leaving 19 bases between. Germline V CDR1 and CDR2: MGHDK, SYGVNS. The CDR3 runs to 17 residues. For the CDR3, the DNA is TGTGCCAGCAGTGAATCCCTTGGGACATCAGAGAGTGAAAAACTGTTTTTT. Encoded protein: CASSESLGTSESEKLFF.

The chain couples TRBV6-6 to TRBJ2-1; 10 nucleotides agree with TRBD1. V dropped 5 bases and J dropped 6; count of bases not matched to a gene: 7. CDR3 size: 15 residues. Germline V gene data show CDR1 as MNHNY and CDR2 as SVGAGI (reference sequence). CDR3 residues: CASSLRDRGSNEQFF. CDR3 DNA: TGTGCCAGCAGTCTACGGGACAGGGGAAGCAATGAGCAGTTCTTC.

The rearrangement uses TRBV28 and TRBJ1-1; D is undetermined. The length of the CDR3 is 14 residues. Per the germline V gene, CDR1 is MDHEN and CDR2 is SYDVKM. Trimming took off 3 bases at V and 1 base at J, with 9 bases between the two ends. DNA of the CDR3: TGTGCCAGCAGTTTTGGTGGAGGGAACACTGAAGCTTTCTTT. Amino acids: CASSFGGGNTEAFF.